This T cell receptor beta chain was documented in a study of blood T cell repertoires in COVID-19. Across the study: Italy, Spain and the United States were the sources of the convalescent and acute COVID-19 samples. From T cells, B-cell-depleted T cells, or PBMCs came the material, which was cDNA or gDNA.

As originally analysed: Amplification of reference gene primers was used by the study to estimate nucleated cell counts. Clones were sequenced by immunoSEQ multiplex PCR, and TCRdb holds only the in-frame ones, with some missing. The DNA gave D and trimming, while V, J and clone size come from that table. The sample has roughly 150,000 clones, about 80% seen once; the top ten hold around 2.1%. V lost 2 bases to trimming and J lost 7 bases; unmatched junction nucleotides: 3. The V gene's germline CDR1 is SGHNT and CDR2 YYREEE (reference sequence). The CDR3 has 16 residues. The chain employs TRBV5-4 and TRBJ2-2; 15 bases are shared with TRBD2. Sequenced sample: peripheral blood. This sequence was found in a woman aged 80 or older with acute or convalescent COVID-19. This chain's CDR3 is CASSLGLAGGRGELFF. CDR3 bases: TGTGCCAGCAGCTTAGGACTAGCGGGGGGGCGCGGGGAGCTGTTTTTT.